The T cell receptor (beta chain) under discussion was sequenced for a study of cytomegalovirus exposure and HLA in healthy donors. The length of the CDR3 is 11 residues. Trimming cost V 8 bases and J 4 bases, with 9 bases left between them. Germline V CDR1 and CDR2: SGHTA, FQGNSA. Comment on this clone: Its antigen is as yet unknown.

The PCR made use of 60 Vbeta and 13 Jbeta primers. The table came from immunoSEQ multiplex PCR; TCRdb's copy has only in-frame clones and leaves some out. Of about 160,000 clones listed, about two thirds are singletons. General study points: Cytomegalovirus-associated status was assigned to about 150 TCR beta chains. Later work found most CMV-associated TCR beta chains apparently HLA-restricted. Reportedly, cytomegalovirus status was diagnosed with high sensitivity and specificity.

This receptor was identified in a woman in her 30s in good health and CMV-seronegative. This chain connects TRBV7-2 to TRBJ2-7; D unclear. The sample was PBMCs. The CDR3, as DNA: TGTGCCAGCGGCCAATTTTACGAGCAGTACTTC. It yields the protein CASGQFYEQYF. Using reference TRBV7-2 and TRBJ2-7 for the parts outside the CDR3, the full variable domain is GAGVSQSPSNKVTEKGKDVELRCDPISGHTALYWYRQSLGQGLEFLIYFQGNSAPDKSGLPSDRFSAERTGGSVSTLTIQRTQQEDSAVYLCASGQFYEQYFGPGTRLTVT.